The T cell receptor beta chain described here comes from a study of blood T cell repertoires in COVID-19. About the research overall: COVID-19 samples, acute and convalescent, were from the United States, Italy and Spain.

In the authors' workflow: Estimated nucleated cell counts came from reference gene primer amplification. This table comes from immunoSEQ multiplex PCR, and its TCRdb copy is limited to in-frame clones, with some not included. The V and J calls and clone size come from that table; D and trimming were worked out from the DNA. Among tens of thousands of clones listed, roughly 80% were seen once. V shed 5 bases and J 2 bases; nucleotides not matched to a gene: 6. Looked up from germline, CDR1 is SEHNR and CDR2 is FQNEAQ (reference sequence). CDR3 length: 16 residues. This receptor was taken from an elderly woman with acute or convalescent COVID-19. This sequence joins TRBV7-9 and TRBJ2-5; 12 bases fit TRBD2. The specimen sequenced was peripheral blood. The CDR3 nucleotides read TGTGCCAGCAGCGCTAGCGGGGGGGCCGGGCAAGAGACCCAGTACTTC. The encoded protein is CASSASGGAGQETQYF.